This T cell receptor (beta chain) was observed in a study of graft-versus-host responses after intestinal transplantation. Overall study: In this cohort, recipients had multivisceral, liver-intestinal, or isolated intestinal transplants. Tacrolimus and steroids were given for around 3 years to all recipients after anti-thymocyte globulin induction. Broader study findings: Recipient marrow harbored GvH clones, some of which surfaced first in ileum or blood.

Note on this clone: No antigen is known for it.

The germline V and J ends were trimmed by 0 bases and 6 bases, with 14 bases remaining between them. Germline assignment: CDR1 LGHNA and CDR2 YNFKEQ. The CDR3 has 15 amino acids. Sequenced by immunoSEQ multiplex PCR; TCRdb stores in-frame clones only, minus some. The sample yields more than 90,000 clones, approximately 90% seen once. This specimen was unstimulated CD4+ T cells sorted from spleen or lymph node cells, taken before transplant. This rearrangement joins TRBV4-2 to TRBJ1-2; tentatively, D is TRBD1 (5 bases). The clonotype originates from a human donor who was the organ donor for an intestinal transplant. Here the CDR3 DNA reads TGTGCCAGCAGCCAAGATCGGTCAAGGGGAAATGGCTACACCTTC. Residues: CASSQDRSRGNGYTF.